This TCR beta chain was captured by sequencing in a study of CD8 T cells in Susac syndrome. The authors sequenced TCR beta from blood CD8+ and CD4+ T cells. The patients who served as multiple sclerosis controls were treatment-naive and had stable or active relapsing-remitting disease that fulfilled the revised McDonald criteria. Isolation of CD8+ and CD4+ T cells was performed negatively, whereas enrichment of TEMRA cells was done by FACS. This CDR3 region has 15 residues. The germline V gene has CDR1 SGHVS and CDR2 FNYEAQ. Trimming removed 5 bases from V and 0 bases from J; junction bases left unmatched: 5. Reverse transcription used about 0.45 to 1 ug RNA and random hexamers. With immunoSEQ multiplex PCR, TCR beta CDR3 was amplified across 54 Vbeta and 13 Jbeta. TCRdb processed the immunoSEQ multiplex PCR reads anew with MiXCR; each CDR3 protein has one entry. The repertoire includes about 300,000 distinct CDR3 sequences, 89% of them detected once, and roughly 0.17% sits in the top ten.

Sequencing input: CD8+ T cells from PBMCs. The TCR originated in a human donor with multiple sclerosis. The J gene is TRBJ2-5, the V gene TRBV7-6; 8 nucleotides match TRBD1. The CDR3 DNA follows: TGTGCCAGCAGCGACTTACAGGGGGACCAAGAGACCCAGTACTTC. Translating gives CASSDLQGDQETQYF.